Presented here are 28 T cell receptor beta chains from one specimen sequenced in a study of CD8 T cells in ankylosing spondylitis. MiXCR, applied by TCRdb to the 5' RACE reads, yields one record per CDR3 protein. Altogether about 140,000 distinct CDR3 sequences are present, about a third being singletons, with the ten largest covering 6%. Source material: synovial fluid, either unsorted or a sorted T cell fraction (not recorded which). The receptors shown here come from a male donor with ankylosing spondylitis.

A few counts support this clonotype. The V and J genes are TRBV11-2 and TRBJ2-3, with 8 bases that match TRBD2. Germline V gene sequence: CDR1 SGHAT, CDR2 FQNNGV. This CDR3 is built from 15 residues. V lost 3 bases to trimming and J lost 0 bases; unmatched junction nucleotides: 2. CDR3 DNA sequence: TGTGCCAGCAGCTTCTCTAGCGGGAGCACAGATACGCAGTATTTT. Protein product: CASSFSSGSTDTQYF.

The V gene is TRBV6-1, the J gene TRBJ2-7; 9 bases align to TRBD1. V lost 5 bases to trimming and J lost 9 bases; unmatched junction nucleotides: 8. Germline assignment: CDR1 MNHNS and CDR2 SASEGT. This CDR3 has 13 residues. CDR3 sequence: CASSPGTGIRQYF. CDR3 nucleotide sequence: TGTGCCAGCAGTCCCGGGACAGGGATAAGGCAGTACTTC.

The chain combines TRBV11-2 with TRBJ2-7, with no clear D. V was clipped by 4 bases and J by 0 bases, with 7 bases between them. Per the germline V gene, CDR1 is SGHAT and CDR2 is FQNNGV. The CDR3 spans 13 residues. CDR3: CASSSLASYEQYF. In DNA form, the CDR3 reads TGTGCCAGCAGCTCCCTCGCCTCCTACGAGCAGTACTTC.

In its sample, this clonotype was seen many times. In DNA, the CDR3 is TGTGCCAGCAGTTTCGGTAGCGGGACCTCAAACACCGGGGAGCTGTTTTTT. Residues: CASSFGSGTSNTGELFF. The chain recombines TRBV12-3 or TRBV12-4 with TRBJ2-2; 8 bases match TRBD2. The CDR3 loop spans 17 amino acids. Trimming took 3 bases from V and 2 from J; bases not matched to a gene: 8.

The gene calls are TRBV12-3 or TRBV12-4 and TRBJ1-4, with 7 nucleotides matching TRBD1. The CDR3 sequence is 15 residues long. With V trimmed by 7 bases and J by 6 bases, 11 bases remained unmatched. The CDR3: CASTEGGQSDEKLFF. CDR3 sequence (DNA): TGTGCCAGCACTGAAGGGGGACAGTCGGATGAAAAACTGTTTTTT.

This sequence joins TRBV2 and TRBJ2-1; TRBD2 aligns across 10 bases. Germline V gene lookup returns CDR1 SNHLY and CDR2 FYNNEI. The CDR3 consists of 17 residues. The V and J ends lost 4 bases and 6 bases, in that order; junction bases with no gene match: 12. Here the CDR3 reads CASSGGGLPSGGNEQFF. The CDR3 DNA reads as TGTGCCAGCAGTGGAGGGGGCCTACCTAGCGGGGGCAATGAGCAGTTCTTC.

With regard to this clonotype: A much larger clone differs by one base, so this may be a read error. This rearrangement joins TRBV7-2 to TRBJ2-3; no firm D call. CDR1 and CDR2 (germline): SGHTA, FQGNSA. The V and J ends lost 7 bases and 7 bases respectively, with 9 bases between them. The CDR3 consists of 11 residues. Written as DNA, the CDR3 is TGTGCCAGCAACCAAGGGAATACGCAGTATTTT. Translating it yields CASNQGNTQYF.

This clonotype came up a few times. The V gene is TRBV2, the J gene TRBJ2-1; 9 nucleotides align to TRBD1. In germline, CDR1 is SNHLY, CDR2 FYNNEI. The J segment lost 4 bases and the V segment lost 4 bases, leaving 8 bases of the junction unmatched. The CDR3 length is 16 residues. The CDR3 protein is CASSGQGGSRYNEQFF. The CDR3 bases are TGTGCCAGCAGTGGACAGGGGGGGAGTCGTTACAATGAGCAGTTCTTC.

The V call is TRBV7-3, the J call TRBJ2-1; tentative D call: TRBD2 (7 bases). The CDR3 runs 16 residues. Germline CDR1 reads SGHTA; CDR2 reads FQGTGA. Trimming shortened V by 1 base and J by 8 bases, and 18 bases separated the two germline ends. CDR3 protein: CASSLSGRGGSDEQFF. DNA for the CDR3: TGTGCCAGCAGCTTAAGTGGGAGGGGGGGCAGTGATGAGCAGTTCTTC.

This clonotype has more than one count but fewer than ten. This chain links TRBV6-5 with TRBJ1-2; 11 bases line up with TRBD1. The CDR3 sequence is 14 residues long. The J segment lost 5 bases and the V segment lost 2 bases, leaving 1 base of the junction unmatched. CDR1 is MNHEY, CDR2 SVGAGI, per germline. CDR3 nucleotide sequence: TGTGCCAGCAGTTACGGGACAGGGGGTTATGGCTACACCTTC. Translated: CASSYGTGGYGYTF.

This chain links TRBV29-1 with TRBJ1-1; no clear D gene. Germline V CDR1 and CDR2: SQVTM, ANQGSEA. This CDR3 spans 12 amino acids. The V end was cut by 8 bases, the J end by 0 bases, with 10 bases between. CDR3 residues: CSSEALNTEAFF. CDR3 DNA sequence: TGCAGCTCCGAGGCACTGAACACTGAAGCTTTCTTT. Full variable domain (outside the CDR3, taken from reference TRBV29-1 and TRBJ1-1): SAVISQKPSRDICQRGTSLTIQCQVDSQVTMMFWYRQQPGQSLTLIATANQGSEATYESGFVIDKFPISRPNLTFSTLTVSNMSPEDSSIYLCSSEALNTEAFFGQGTRLTVV.

This clonotype appeared a few times. The chain joins TRBV7-8 to TRBJ1-6, with no clear D. Germline V gives CDR1 SGHVS, CDR2 FQNEAQ. This CDR3 contains 15 residues. V gave up 5 bases and J gave up 6 bases, with 14 bases separating them. CDR3 amino acids: CASSLIRMGNSPLHF. CDR3 nucleotides: TGTGCCAGCAGCCTTATCAGGATGGGTAATTCACCCCTCCACTTT.

The CDR3 spells CSASSGGLADTQYF. CDR3 bases: TGCAGTGCTTCTAGCGGGGGGCTTGCAGATACGCAGTATTTT. The chain employs TRBV20-1 and TRBJ2-3, with TRBD2 matching 11 bases. The CDR3 loop spans 14 amino acids. The germline gives CDR1 DFQATT, CDR2 SNEGSKA (reference sequence). The J segment lost 4 bases and the V segment lost 5 bases, leaving 5 bases of the junction unmatched.

V usage is TRBV27 and J usage is TRBJ1-2; 8 positions match TRBD1. The germline V gene has CDR1 MNHEY and CDR2 SMNVEV (reference sequence). V lost 4 bases, J lost 4 bases, and 2 bases stayed unmatched. This CDR3 has 13 amino acids. The CDR3 DNA follows: TGTGCCAGCAGTTACGACAGGGGCTATGGCTACACCTTC. The encoded protein is CASSYDRGYGYTF.

V is TRBV9 and J is TRBJ2-1, with 9 bases lining up with TRBD2. V dropped 0 bases and J dropped 4; count of bases not matched to a gene: 8. CDR3 size: 17 residues. Per germline, CDR1 SGDLS and CDR2 YYNGEE. The CDR3 DNA follows: TGTGCCAGCAGCGTAGGGTTGGTGACTAGCGGATACAATGAGCAGTTCTTC. It encodes CASSVGLVTSGYNEQFF. Full variable domain (rest looked up from reference TRBV9 and TRBJ2-1): DSGVTQTPKHLITATGQRVTLRCSPRSGDLSVYWYQQSLDQGLQFLIQYYNGEERAKGNILERFSAQQFPDLHSELNLSSLELGDSALYFCASSVGLVTSGYNEQFFGPGTRLTVL.

This clonotype was seen ten or more times. The rearrangement links TRBV7-9 to TRBJ1-1; D is unresolved. V dropped 4 bases and J dropped 3 bases, with 15 bases sitting between them. The germline CDR1 and CDR2 sequences are SEHNR and FQNEAQ (reference sequence). CDR3 length: 15 amino acids. DNA of the CDR3: TGTGCCAGCAGCTACTCAACTGGTGGGGACACTGAAGCTTTCTTT. As protein: CASSYSTGGDTEAFF.

There are a few counts of this clonotype. The J gene is TRBJ1-1, the V gene TRBV2, with D hard to call. V was trimmed by 6 bases and J by 2 bases, leaving 10 bases between them. Germline lookup yields CDR1 SNHLY and CDR2 FYNNEI. This CDR3 is 13 amino acids long. The CDR3 is CASSEEGNTEAFF. The DNA of the CDR3 is TGTGCCAGCAGCGAGGAGGGAAACACTGAAGCTTTCTTT. Full variable domain (missing parts from reference TRBV2 and TRBJ1-1): EPEVTQTPSHQVTQMGQEVILRCVPISNHLYFYWYRQILGQKVEFLVSFYNNEISEKSEIFDDQFSVERPDGSNFTLKIRSTKLEDSAMYFCASSEEGNTEAFFGQGTRLTVV.

The chain joins TRBV5-6 to TRBJ1-4; a possible D gene is TRBD1 (5 bases). The CDR3 totals 16 residues. Germline V gene lookup returns CDR1 SGHDT and CDR2 YYEEEE. Trimming shortened V by 0 bases and J by 3 bases, and 12 bases separated the two germline ends. The CDR3 DNA reads as TGTGCCAGCAGCTTGGGTTTCCGGGGCTCTAATGAAAAACTGTTTTTT. Its protein is CASSLGFRGSNEKLFF.

This clonotype occurred a few times. The chain uses TRBV20-1 and TRBJ2-5, with a weak D call TRBD2 (6 bases). The CDR3 sequence is 14 residues long. Germline V gives CDR1 DFQATT, CDR2 SNEGSKA (reference sequence). The germline V and J ends were trimmed by 3 bases and 1 base, with 12 bases remaining between them. The CDR3: CSARTGEGQETQYF. Here the CDR3 DNA reads TGCAGTGCTAGGACGGGAGAAGGCCAAGAGACCCAGTACTTC.

This clonotype was counted a few times. The gene calls are TRBV18 and TRBJ2-7; D remains unclear. The CDR3 totals 14 residues. Germline V lookup: CDR1 KGHSH, CDR2 LQKENI. Deletions cut 3 bases from V and 0 bases from J, with 9 bases between. The CDR3 is CASSPDVRSYEQYF. For the CDR3, the DNA is TGTGCCAGCTCACCCGACGTACGCTCCTACGAGCAGTACTTC.

The chain uses TRBV20-1 and TRBJ2-2, with no clear D. Germline loops: CDR1 DFQATT, CDR2 SNEGSKA (reference sequence). V lost 6 bases, J lost 4 bases, and 12 bases lay in between. The CDR3 totals 13 residues. CDR3 residues: CSALLSGTGELFF. The CDR3 DNA follows: TGCAGTGCGCTACTGTCGGGCACCGGGGAGCTGTTTTTT.

The V call is TRBV5-1, the J call TRBJ2-2; D call uncertain. V was trimmed by 0 bases and J by 1 base, leaving 7 bases between them. This CDR3 is 15 amino acids long. CDR1 and CDR2 from the germline V gene are SGHRS and YFSETQ. The CDR3, as DNA: TGCGCCAGCAGCTTGGTATCGGGGAACACCGGGGAGCTGTTTTTT. Translated, it gives CASSLVSGNTGELFF.

In this sample, this clonotype turned up once. The genes are TRBV19 and TRBJ2-2; a weak D match, TRBD1 (7 bases). Germline V gene sequence: CDR1 LNHDA, CDR2 SQIVND (reference sequence). V lost 6 bases to trimming and J lost 13 bases, with 27 bases between them. The CDR3 loop spans 16 amino acids. As DNA, the CDR3 is TGTGCCAGTAGCTTTGAGGCGGGACAGACACCGGGTAGGCTGTTTTTT. It codes for CASSFEAGQTPGRLFF.

The chain links TRBV20-1 to TRBJ1-2, with 8 bases that match TRBD1. The CDR3 totals 14 residues. V was clipped by 3 bases and J by 2 bases; unmatched bases: 5. Germline V lookup: CDR1 DFQATT, CDR2 SNEGSKA (reference sequence). Here the CDR3 DNA reads TGCAGTGCTAGGCCGGACAGGGAAAACTATGGCTACACCTTC. Translated, it gives CSARPDRENYGYTF.

A few counts support this clonotype. The rearrangement uses TRBV6-1 and TRBJ1-2; D is unclear. V dropped 3 bases and J dropped 7 bases, with 6 bases sitting between them. CDR3 size: 11 residues. Germline lookup yields CDR1 MNHNS and CDR2 SASEGT. CDR3 in DNA: TGTGCCAGCAGTGATTACTCTGGCTACACCTTC. This sequence encodes CASSDYSGYTF.

The gene calls are TRBV9 and TRBJ2-3, with 8 positions matching TRBD2. Germline V lookup: CDR1 SGDLS, CDR2 YYNGEE. The J segment lost 4 bases and the V segment lost 0 bases, leaving 4 bases of the junction unmatched. This CDR3 comprises 15 residues. CDR3: CASSVVSGSSDTQYF. CDR3 in DNA: TGTGCCAGCAGCGTAGTAAGCGGGAGCTCAGATACGCAGTATTTT.

V usage is TRBV29-1 and J usage is TRBJ2-3; 11 bases are shared with TRBD2. V dropped 7 bases and J dropped 6; count of bases not matched to a gene: 9. The CDR3 contains 14 residues. Per germline, CDR1 SQVTM and CDR2 ANQGSEA. This chain's CDR3 is CSATGTSGWDTQYF. For the CDR3, the DNA is TGCAGCGCCACCGGGACTAGCGGATGGGATACGCAGTATTTT.

This clonotype was detected a few times. The CDR3 nucleotides read TGTGCCAGCAGCCCTTCCGGGACTAGTGGGTCTTACGAGCAGTACTTC. Translating gives CASSPSGTSGSYEQYF. The chain recombines TRBV7-2 with TRBJ2-7, with 8 bases fitting TRBD2. The CDR3 has 16 amino acids. CDR1 SGHTA and CDR2 FQGNSA come from the germline V gene. V lost 5 bases to trimming and J lost 4 bases; unmatched junction nucleotides: 13.